Below, one T cell receptor (beta chain) is given with its context. Its antigen is not identified. The authors amplified TCR beta CDR3 regions from RNA transcripts. The workflow started with a first-round RT-PCR run with HTBI primers and then moved on to a second-round multiplex PCR. Each CDR3 protein gets one entry after TCRdb re-called the multiplex PCR reads with MiXCR. The sample consists of 600,000 to 700,000 distinct CDR3 sequences, about 41% of them appearing once. CDR3 length: 14 residues. The V gene's germline CDR1 is SGHTA and CDR2 FQGNSA. The V gene end was trimmed by 3 bases and the J gene end by 5 bases; junction bases not matched to a gene: 5. The data originate from a study of Graves' ophthalmopathy and Graves' hyperthyroidism. Study-wide results and limits: Among expanded thyroid clonotypes above 0.001 frequency, most also occurred in blood.

The authors used Ficoll-Paque density gradient centrifugation to separate PBMCs. The input was approximately 10 ml of fresh peripheral blood. The sequence was obtained from an adult man with Graves' ophthalmopathy. V and J are TRBV7-2 and TRBJ2-5; TRBD2 matches at 8 bases. Sequences were obtained from peripheral blood. The CDR3 DNA reads as TGTGCCAGCAGCTTCGGGGGGGGGTGGGAGACCCAGTACTTC. Protein: CASSFGGGWETQYF.